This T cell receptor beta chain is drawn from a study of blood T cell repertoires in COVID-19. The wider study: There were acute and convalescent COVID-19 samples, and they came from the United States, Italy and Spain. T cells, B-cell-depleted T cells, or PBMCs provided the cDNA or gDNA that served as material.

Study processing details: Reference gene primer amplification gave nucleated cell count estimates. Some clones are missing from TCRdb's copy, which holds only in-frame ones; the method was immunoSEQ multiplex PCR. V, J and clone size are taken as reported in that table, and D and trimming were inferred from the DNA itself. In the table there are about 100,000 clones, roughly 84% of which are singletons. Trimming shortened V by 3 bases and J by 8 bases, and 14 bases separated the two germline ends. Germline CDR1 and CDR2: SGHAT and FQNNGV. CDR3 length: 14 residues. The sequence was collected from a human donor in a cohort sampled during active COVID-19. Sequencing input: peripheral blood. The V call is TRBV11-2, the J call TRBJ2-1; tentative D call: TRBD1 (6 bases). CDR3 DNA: TGTGCCAGCAGCTTGGGGGCGGTTTTTGATGAGCAGTTCTTC. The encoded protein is CASSLGAVFDEQFF. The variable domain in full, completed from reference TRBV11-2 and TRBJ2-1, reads EAGVAQSPRYKIIEKRQSVAFWCNPISGHATLYWYQQILGQGPKLLIQFQNNGVVDDSQLPKDRFSAERLKGVDSTLKIQPAKLEDSAVYLCASSLGAVFDEQFFGPGTRLTVL.